The clone carrying this T cell receptor beta chain showed up many times. This specimen comes from a study of molecular identifiers for immune sequencing clone quantification. TCRdb reprocessed the PCR reads via MiXCR and lists one record per CDR3 protein. Among hundreds of thousands of distinct CDR3 sequences listed, about 25% were seen once. The material sequenced was naive CD8+ T cells from blood, with Jurkat cell RNA spiked in. Subset given: FACS-sorted CD8+CD4-CCR7+CD45RA+ naive T cells. The TCR sequence derives from a human donor in good health. Some libraries in this study had Jurkat cell RNA spiked in.

The CDR3 coding sequence is TGTGCCAGCAGCTGGGGGGAGGACGAGCAGTACTTC. Translating gives CASSWGEDEQYF. The chain joins TRBV25-1 to TRBJ2-7; possible D gene TRBD2, 6 bases. The CDR3 has 12 residues. Germline V gene lookup returns CDR1 MGHDK and CDR2 SYGVNS. V was clipped by 6 bases and J by 5 bases, with 11 bases between them.